This T cell receptor (beta chain) stems from a study of blood T cells in healthy people across ages. Study-wide results and caveats: It was held that diversity estimates obtained from one million T cells represented underestimates. TCR beta diversity per million T cells fell roughly linearly with age. Both higher diversity and more naive CD4+ cells marked long-lived donors when set against aged donors.

The germline V gene encodes CDR1 SGHTA and CDR2 FQGTGA. The CDR3 extends over 15 amino acids. The V and J ends lost 0 bases and 0 bases respectively, with 7 bases between them. Comments on this clonotype: Its specificity is unknown.

Primed by a sample-barcoded 5' primer and a J-beta primer mix, a second PCR proceeded for about 6 to 11 cycles. TCRdb reanalysed the 5' RACE reads using MiXCR and keeps one entry per CDR3 protein. The top ten hold over 15% of the sample, which has about 780,000 distinct CDR3 sequences, 46% seen once. The chain uses TRBV7-3 and TRBJ2-3; D is unclear. Specimen: blood. The receptor was derived from a man aged 80 or over in good health. The chain's CDR3 is CASSLTSSSTDTQYF. DNA for the CDR3: TGTGCCAGCAGCTTAACCTCTTCTAGCACAGATACGCAGTATTTT.